Shown below are 32 T cell receptor beta chains from a single sample sequenced in a study of blood T cell repertoires in COVID-19. Data came from immunoSEQ multiplex PCR; TCRdb stores just in-frame clones and leaves some out. The sample has 350,000 or so clones; approximately 91% are singletons. The source material was PBMCs or T cells enriched from blood (not recorded which). The receptors stem from a woman in her twenties or thirties who had been exposed to COVID-19.

This clone came up once. The chain links TRBV5-1 to TRBJ2-7, with 11 nucleotides matching TRBD1. The CDR3 has 15 amino acids. In germline, CDR1 is SGHRS, CDR2 YFSETQ. The V and J ends lost 9 bases and 8 bases, in that order; junction bases with no gene match: 16. The CDR3 DNA is TGCGCCATCAAACGGACAGGGGGCGCGGTAGTGAAGCAGTACTTC. This sequence encodes CAIKRTGGAVVKQYF.

The CDR3 region has the DNA TGCGCCAGCAGGCGAACAGGGTACAATGAGCAGTTCTTC. Amino acid sequence: CASRRTGYNEQFF. The chain combines TRBV5-1 with TRBJ2-1; a weak D match, TRBD1 (6 bases). Germline CDR1 SGHRS, CDR2 YFSETQ. Trimming shortened V by 5 bases and J by 4 bases, and 10 bases separated the two germline ends. The CDR3 sequence is 13 residues long.

The chain uses TRBV9 and TRBJ1-6, with D uncertain. Trimming cost V 2 bases and J 7 bases, with 13 bases left between them. Germline CDR1 is SGDLS and CDR2 is YYNGEE. The CDR3 runs 15 residues. The CDR3 coding sequence is TGTGCCAGCAGCGTCTTACAGAGACCCAATTCACCCCTCCACTTT. This gives the protein CASSVLQRPNSPLHF.

The V gene is TRBV12-3 or TRBV12-4, the J gene TRBJ2-7, with 7 bases aligning to TRBD1. The CDR3 totals 12 residues. V shed 6 bases and J 2 bases; nucleotides not matched to a gene: 1. DNA for the CDR3: TGTGCCAGCAGGACAGGGACCTACGAGCAGTACTTC. This translates into CASRTGTYEQYF.

This clone occurred once. The chain joins TRBV10-1 to TRBJ2-1, with D tentatively TRBD1 (5 bases). Germline V CDR1 and CDR2: WNHNN, SYGVQD (reference sequence). V lost 0 bases and J 7 bases, leaving 10 bases between the germline ends. This CDR3 comprises 14 residues. The CDR3 is CASSESIGANEQFF. The CDR3 bases are TGCGCCAGCAGTGAGTCAATTGGGGCAAATGAGCAGTTCTTC.

The chain carries TRBV19 and TRBJ1-4, with D possibly TRBD1 on 5 matching bases. Trimming cost V 5 bases and J 0 bases, with 10 bases left between them. This CDR3 is built from 15 residues. Germline V CDR1 and CDR2: LNHDA, SQIVND (reference sequence). DNA for the CDR3: TGTGCCAGTAGTGGCGGGGCTGCAACTAATGAAAAACTGTTTTTT. Amino acids: CASSGGAATNEKLFF.

The chain joins TRBV30 to TRBJ1-6; 9 nucleotides agree with TRBD1. V gave up 6 bases and J gave up 10 bases; unmatched junction bases: 7. Germline-derived CDR1 and CDR2 are GTSNPN and SVGIG (reference sequence). The CDR3 has 13 residues. The CDR3 region has the DNA TGTGCCTGCCAGGGACAGGGAAACTCACCCCTCCACTTT. This gives the protein CACQGQGNSPLHF. The variable domain in full, with the rest retrieved from reference TRBV30 and TRBJ1-6, is SQTIHQWPATLVQPVGSPLSLECTVEGTSNPNLYWYRQAAGRGLQLLFYSVGIGQISSEVPQNLSASRPQDRQFILSSKKLLLSDSGFYLCACQGQGNSPLHFGNGTRLTVT.

The J gene is TRBJ2-1, the V gene TRBV7-9; TRBD2 agrees at 9 bases. The germline CDR1 and CDR2 sequences are SEHNR and FQNEAQ (reference sequence). After removal of 5 bases from V and 5 bases from J, the junction contained 16 bases not matched to a gene. The CDR3 totals 18 residues. CDR3: CASSQPFIPRTSDNEQFF. The CDR3 DNA reads TGTGCCAGCAGCCAGCCCTTTATTCCCAGGACTAGCGACAATGAGCAGTTCTTC.

V and J are TRBV9 and TRBJ1-2, with 11 bases matching TRBD1. Germline-derived CDR1 and CDR2 are SGDLS and YYNGEE. V shed 3 bases, J shed 4 bases, and the junction held 5 bases outside the gene matches. The CDR3 has 15 residues. CDR3 in amino acids: CASSGTDRGLYGYTF. The CDR3 DNA is TGTGCCAGCAGCGGTACGGACAGGGGGCTCTATGGCTACACCTTC.

The genes are TRBV4-2 and TRBJ2-7; 15 bases line up with TRBD2. Trimming at V came to 4 bases and at J to 0 bases, leaving 7 bases not matched to a gene. CDR3 size: 18 residues. Germline CDR1 and CDR2: LGHNA and YNFKEQ. The CDR3, as DNA: TGTGCCAGCAGCCCGGGACTAGCGGGAGGTAAAAGCTCCTACGAGCAGTACTTC. It encodes CASSPGLAGGKSSYEQYF.

CDR3 DNA sequence: TGTGCCAGCAAGCGGACGGAAATCTCCTACGAGCAGTACTTC. Its translation: CASKRTEISYEQYF. This chain uses TRBV28 with TRBJ2-7; weak D call: TRBD2 (5 bases). Trimming stripped 7 bases from V and 0 bases from J, with 13 bases between. The CDR3 sequence is 14 residues long. Per germline, CDR1 MDHEN and CDR2 SYDVKM.

The chain has TRBV3-1 (or the pseudogene TRBV3-2) and TRBJ1-2; D remains unclear. The CDR3 is 14 amino acids. In germline, CDR1 is LGHDT, CDR2 YNNKEL (reference sequence). V lost 2 bases and J lost 1, with 8 bases in between. CDR3 protein: CASSQKELNYGYTF. DNA for the CDR3: TGTGCCAGCAGCCAAAAGGAGCTTAACTATGGCTACACCTTC.

This sequence joins TRBV2 and TRBJ1-2; TRBD1 is a possible D gene (5 bases). CDR1 is SNHLY and CDR2 is FYNNEI in the germline V gene. The CDR3 consists of 14 residues. V shed 3 bases and J shed 8 bases, with 16 bases lying between them. The CDR3 nucleotides are TGTGCCAGCAGTGAGTCTTCTGGGTGGGGCGGCTACACCTTC. Its translation is CASSESSGWGGYTF. Complete variable domain (other parts from reference TRBV2 and TRBJ1-2): EPEVTQTPSHQVTQMGQEVILRCVPISNHLYFYWYRQILGQKVEFLVSFYNNEISEKSEIFDDQFSVERPDGSNFTLKIRSTKLEDSAMYFCASSESSGWGGYTFGSGTRLTVV.

The chain couples TRBV20-1 to TRBJ2-7; tentative D call: TRBD2 (6 bases). Germline V gene sequence: CDR1 DFQATT, CDR2 SNEGSKA (reference sequence). V shed 3 bases and J shed 8 bases, with 23 bases lying between them. This CDR3 spans 15 amino acids. CDR3 DNA: TGCAGTGCTAGTCATCTAGCGAGAGGACATGGAAAGCAGTACTTC. Amino acid sequence: CSASHLARGHGKQYF.

This chain connects TRBV2 to TRBJ1-3, with D perhaps matching TRBD1 (6 bases). The germline V gene has CDR1 SNHLY and CDR2 FYNNEI. Trimming shortened V by 7 bases and J by 0 bases, and 10 bases separated the two germline ends. This CDR3 contains 14 residues. The CDR3 nucleotides read TGTGCCAGCACGCAGGGGTACTCTGGAAACACCATATATTTT. Its translation: CASTQGYSGNTIYF.

V gene TRBV9 combines with J gene TRBJ2-1, with D possibly TRBD1 on 6 matching bases. CDR3 length: 15 amino acids. Germline CDR1 SGDLS, CDR2 YYNGEE. V dropped 0 bases and J dropped 10 bases, with 17 bases sitting between them. CDR3 bases: TGTGCCAGCAGCGTAGAAGGGACAACGAGTGAGGAGCAGTTCTTC. As protein: CASSVEGTTSEEQFF.

Only one count was recorded for this clone. CDR3 sequence reads: CASSPRQIYTF. The CDR3 DNA is TGTGCCAGCAGCCCCAGACAGATCTACACCTTC. This sequence joins TRBV7-2 and TRBJ1-2, with D perhaps TRBD1 (5 bases). The CDR3 loop spans 11 amino acids. CDR1 is SGHTA, CDR2 FQGNSA, per germline. V was shortened by 5 bases and J by 10 bases, with 11 bases between the two germline ends.

This rearrangement joins TRBV19 to TRBJ2-1; D perhaps matches TRBD2 (6 bases). This CDR3 contains 16 residues. Germline CDR1 is LNHDA and CDR2 is SQIVND (reference sequence). With 4 bases removed from V and 3 bases from J, the gap between germline ends came to 16 bases. CDR3 nucleotides: TGTGCCAGTAGTACAGAACGGGACTGGAGCTACAATGAGCAGTTCTTC. It translates to CASSTERDWSYNEQFF.

V usage is TRBV18 and J usage is TRBJ2-3, with 9 bases that match TRBD1. V was clipped by 1 base and J by 7 bases; unmatched bases: 12. The CDR3 has 17 amino acids. Germline CDR1 and CDR2: KGHSH and LQKENI. This CDR3 is CASSPRPVGTGKHTQYF. As DNA, the CDR3 is TGTGCCAGCTCACCACGACCGGTCGGGACAGGGAAACATACGCAGTATTTT.

This chain joins TRBV10-1 and TRBJ1-1, with D uncertain. The CDR3 spans 11 residues. V was shortened by 3 bases and J by 7 bases, with 6 bases between the two germline ends. Per germline, CDR1 WNHNN and CDR2 SYGVQD (reference sequence). CDR3: CASSDGFEAFF. CDR3 nucleotide sequence: TGCGCCAGCAGTGACGGGTTTGAAGCTTTCTTT.

The gene calls are TRBV29-1 and TRBJ1-1, with 10 bases matching TRBD1. With 7 bases clipped from V and 11 bases from J, the junction kept 10 bases outside the gene matches. CDR1 and CDR2 from the germline V gene are SQVTM and ANQGSEA. The CDR3 is 12 residues long. The CDR3 loop reads CSATGQGPGAFF. The CDR3 nucleotides read TGCAGCGCCACGGGACAGGGGCCCGGGGCTTTCTTT.

For this clone: One junction end disagrees with the germline gene, perhaps due to a read error. The chain uses TRBV10-3 and TRBJ1-5, with 8 bases that match TRBD1. The germline gives CDR1 ENHRY, CDR2 SYGVKD. The CDR3 is 15 residues long. In DNA, the CDR3 is TGTGCCATCAGTGATCAGGCAGGGGGCAACCAGCCCCAGCATTTT. Amino acids: CAISDQAGGNQPQHF.

The chain is built from TRBV28 and TRBJ2-1; TRBD1 matches at 8 bases. This CDR3 has 15 amino acids. The junction had 6 bases not matched to a gene; V was cut back by 1 base and J by 7 bases. The germline V gene encodes CDR1 MDHEN and CDR2 SYDVKM. CDR3 DNA: TGTGCCAGCAGTTTATTAGCAGGGGGCAATAATGAGCAGTTCTTC. Translation gives CASSLLAGGNNEQFF. Drawing the rest from reference TRBV28 and TRBJ2-1, the complete variable domain is DVKVTQSSRYLVKRTGEKVFLECVQDMDHENMFWYRQDPGLGLRLIYFSYDVKMKEKGDIPEGYSVSREKKERFSLILESASTNQTSMYLCASSLLAGGNNEQFFGPGTRLTVL.

This clone appeared a single time. The chain carries TRBV3-1 (or the pseudogene TRBV3-2) and TRBJ1-1; 11 positions match TRBD1. This CDR3 is built from 16 residues. V lost 2 bases to trimming and J lost 0 bases; unmatched junction nucleotides: 2. Germline CDR1 and CDR2: LGHDT and YNNKEL (reference sequence). The CDR3 protein is CASSQWDRGLNTEAFF. Written as DNA, the CDR3 is TGTGCCAGCAGCCAATGGGACAGGGGGTTGAACACTGAAGCTTTCTTT.

The chain carries TRBV13 and TRBJ2-7; 10 bases match TRBD2. The V segment lost 1 base and the J segment 9 bases; nucleotides outside the gene matches: 6. The CDR3 sequence is 14 residues long. CDR1 and CDR2 from the germline V gene are PRHDT and FYEKMQ (reference sequence). CDR3 sequence (DNA): TGTGCCAGCAGCTTAGATTCTAGCGGGAGCTGGCAGTACTTC. This sequence encodes CASSLDSSGSWQYF. Variable domain in full (rest from reference TRBV13 and TRBJ2-7): AAGVIQSPRHLIKEKRETATLKCYPIPRHDTVYWYQQGPGQDPQFLISFYEKMQSDKGSIPDRFSAQQFSDYHSELNMSSLELGDSALYFCASSLDSSGSWQYFGPGTRLTVT.

The chain is built from TRBV27 and TRBJ2-7, with 7 bases aligning to TRBD1. There are 12 residues in the CDR3. The junction had 10 bases not matched to a gene; V was cut back by 8 bases and J by 9 bases. Germline assignment: CDR1 MNHEY and CDR2 SMNVEV (reference sequence). For the CDR3, the DNA is TGTGCCAGCGCCCACAGGGGTCCTAGGCAGTACTTC. This sequence encodes CASAHRGPRQYF.

This chain uses TRBV18 with TRBJ2-2; a weak D match, TRBD2 (6 bases). Germline lookup yields CDR1 KGHSH and CDR2 LQKENI. This CDR3 comprises 14 residues. V shed 6 bases and J shed 0 bases, with 8 bases lying between them. The CDR3 region is CASSSGSNTGELFF. The CDR3, as DNA: TGTGCCAGCTCTAGCGGATCGAACACCGGGGAGCTGTTTTTT.

The V and J genes are TRBV7-3 and TRBJ1-2; 7 bases align to TRBD1. Per the germline V gene, CDR1 is SGHTA and CDR2 is FQGTGA. V shed 2 bases and J 3 bases; nucleotides not matched to a gene: 9. This CDR3 region has 16 residues. The CDR3 region has the DNA TGTGCCAGCAGCTTACAGTCAGGGGGGTATGACTATGGCTACACCTTC. Its protein is CASSLQSGGYDYGYTF.

V and J are TRBV7-2 and TRBJ2-5; unclear D gene. The CDR3 runs 12 residues. V lost 5 bases and J lost 5, with 9 bases in between. Germline V gives CDR1 SGHTA, CDR2 FQGNSA. CDR3 sequence (DNA): TGTGCCAGCAGCCCCACCGGGGAGACCCAGTACTTC. It specifies CASSPTGETQYF.

The chain carries TRBV2 and TRBJ2-3, with a weak D call TRBD2 (5 bases). The CDR3 consists of 16 residues. V was cut by 4 bases and J by 4 bases, with 18 bases left in between. From germline, CDR1 is SNHLY and CDR2 FYNNEI. CDR3 residues: CASSGGAVQYADTQYF. The DNA for the CDR3 is TGTGCCAGCAGTGGGGGAGCGGTCCAATACGCAGATACGCAGTATTTT.

V usage is TRBV12-5 and J usage is TRBJ2-4; 8 nucleotides line up with TRBD1. The CDR3 loop spans 15 amino acids. Germline CDR1 is LGHNT and CDR2 is FRNRAP. After removal of 0 bases from V and 3 bases from J, the junction contained 1 base not matched to a gene. CDR3 sequence: CASGLVTGVKNIQYF. CDR3 nucleotide sequence: TGTGCTAGTGGTTTGGTGACAGGGGTCAAAAACATTCAGTACTTC. The full variable domain, rest sourced from reference TRBV12-5 and TRBJ2-4, is DARVTQTPRHKVTEMGQEVTMRCQPILGHNTVFWYRQTMMQGLELLAYFRNRAPLDDSGMPKDRFSAEMPDATLATLKIQPSEPRDSAVYFCASGLVTGVKNIQYFGAGTRLSVL.

V usage is TRBV5-1 and J usage is TRBJ1-1, with D possibly matching TRBD1 (5 bases). The CDR3 loop spans 14 amino acids. V gave up 6 bases and J gave up 2 bases, with 14 bases separating them. CDR1 and CDR2 (germline): SGHRS, YFSETQ. The CDR3, as DNA: TGCGCCAGCACGAATCGAGACAGCAACACTGAAGCTTTCTTT. Translating gives CASTNRDSNTEAFF.